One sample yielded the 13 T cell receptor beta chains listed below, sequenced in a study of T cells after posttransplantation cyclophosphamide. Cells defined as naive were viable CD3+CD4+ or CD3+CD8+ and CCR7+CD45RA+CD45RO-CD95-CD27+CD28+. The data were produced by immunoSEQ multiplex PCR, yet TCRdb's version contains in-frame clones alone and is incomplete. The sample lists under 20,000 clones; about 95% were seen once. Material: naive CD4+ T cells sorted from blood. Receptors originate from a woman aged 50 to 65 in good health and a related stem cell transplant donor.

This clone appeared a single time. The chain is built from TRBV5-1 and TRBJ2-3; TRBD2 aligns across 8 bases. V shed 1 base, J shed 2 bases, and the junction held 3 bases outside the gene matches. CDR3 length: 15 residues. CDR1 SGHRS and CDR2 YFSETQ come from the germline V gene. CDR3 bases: TGCGCCAGCAGCTTGATAGCGGGGACCACAGATACGCAGTATTTT. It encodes CASSLIAGTTDTQYF.

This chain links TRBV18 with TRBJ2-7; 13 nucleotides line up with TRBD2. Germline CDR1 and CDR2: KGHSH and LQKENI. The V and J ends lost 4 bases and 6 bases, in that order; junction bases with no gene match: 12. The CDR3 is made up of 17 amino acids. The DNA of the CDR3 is TGTGCCAGCTCACAAGAGCCCACTAGCGGGAGGGCCCGCGAGCAGTACTTC. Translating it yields CASSQEPTSGRAREQYF.

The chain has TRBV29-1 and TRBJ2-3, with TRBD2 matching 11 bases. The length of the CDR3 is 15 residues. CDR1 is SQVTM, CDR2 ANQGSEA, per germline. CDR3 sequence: CTGVEASGRTDTQYF. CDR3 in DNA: TGCACCGGCGTGGAGGCTAGCGGGAGGACAGATACGCAGTATTTT.

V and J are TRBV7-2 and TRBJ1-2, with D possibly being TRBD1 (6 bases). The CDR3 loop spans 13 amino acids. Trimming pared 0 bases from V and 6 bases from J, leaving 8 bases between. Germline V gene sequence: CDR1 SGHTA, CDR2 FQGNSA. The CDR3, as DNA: TGTGCCAGCAGCTTAGCGGCAGGGGATGGCTACACCTTC. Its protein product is CASSLAAGDGYTF.

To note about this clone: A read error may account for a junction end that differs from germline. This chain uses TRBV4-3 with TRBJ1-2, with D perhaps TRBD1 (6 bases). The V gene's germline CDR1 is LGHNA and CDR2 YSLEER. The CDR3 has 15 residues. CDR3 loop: CASSRETGTKYGYTF. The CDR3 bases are TGCGCCAGCAGCCGAGAGACAGGAACTAAGTATGGCTACACCTTC.

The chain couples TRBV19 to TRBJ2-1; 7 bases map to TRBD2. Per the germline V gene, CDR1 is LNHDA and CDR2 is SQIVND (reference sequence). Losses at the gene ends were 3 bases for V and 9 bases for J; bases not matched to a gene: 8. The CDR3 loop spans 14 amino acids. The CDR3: CASSMMAGEFEQFF. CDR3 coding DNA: TGTGCCAGTAGTATGATGGCGGGAGAGTTTGAGCAGTTCTTC.

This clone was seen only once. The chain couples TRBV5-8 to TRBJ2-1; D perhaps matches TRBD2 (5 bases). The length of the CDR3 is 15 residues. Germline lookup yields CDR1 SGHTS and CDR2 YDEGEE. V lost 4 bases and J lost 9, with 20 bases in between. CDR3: CASSVDTGWLGEQFF. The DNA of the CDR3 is TGTGCCAGCAGCGTGGATACGGGGTGGTTGGGTGAGCAGTTCTTC.

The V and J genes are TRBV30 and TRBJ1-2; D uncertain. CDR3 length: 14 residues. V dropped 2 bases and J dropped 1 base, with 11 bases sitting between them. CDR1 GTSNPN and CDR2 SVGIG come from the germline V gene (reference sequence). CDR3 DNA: TGTGCCTGGAGTTTCTTAAACAGTAACTATGGCTACACCTTC. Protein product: CAWSFLNSNYGYTF.

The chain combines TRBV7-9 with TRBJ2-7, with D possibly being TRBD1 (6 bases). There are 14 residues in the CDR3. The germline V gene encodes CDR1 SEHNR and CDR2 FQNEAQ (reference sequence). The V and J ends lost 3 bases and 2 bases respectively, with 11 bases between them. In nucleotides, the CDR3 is TGTGCCAGCAGCTTTGGACAGTTCACCTACGAGCAGTACTTC. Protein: CASSFGQFTYEQYF.

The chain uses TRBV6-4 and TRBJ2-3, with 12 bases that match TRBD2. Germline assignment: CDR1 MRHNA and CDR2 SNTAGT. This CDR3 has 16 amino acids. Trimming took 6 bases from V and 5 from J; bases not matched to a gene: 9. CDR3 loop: CASRTASGRAGDTQYF. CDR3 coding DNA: TGTGCCAGCAGGACCGCTAGCGGGAGGGCCGGAGATACGCAGTATTTT.

CDR3 region: CASSSFVNHGTEAFF. The CDR3 DNA follows: TGTGCCAGCAGCTCCTTCGTCAACCACGGGACTGAAGCTTTCTTT. This rearrangement joins TRBV7-8 to TRBJ1-1; no clear D gene. V was pared by 4 bases and J by 5 bases, with 17 bases between. CDR3 length: 15 amino acids. Germline V lookup: CDR1 SGHVS, CDR2 FQNEAQ.

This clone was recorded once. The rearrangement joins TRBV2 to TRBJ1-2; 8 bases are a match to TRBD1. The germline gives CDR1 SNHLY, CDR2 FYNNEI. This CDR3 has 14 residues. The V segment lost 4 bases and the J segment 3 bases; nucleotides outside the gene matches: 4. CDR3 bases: TGTGCCAGCAGTGCCGACAGGGGATACTATGGCTACACCTTC. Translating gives CASSADRGYYGYTF.

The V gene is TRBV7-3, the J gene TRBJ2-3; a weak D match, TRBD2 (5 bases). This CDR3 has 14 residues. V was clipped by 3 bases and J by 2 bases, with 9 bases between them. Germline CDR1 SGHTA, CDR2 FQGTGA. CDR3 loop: CASSFGGLTDTQYF. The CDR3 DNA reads TGTGCCAGCAGCTTCGGCGGACTCACAGATACGCAGTATTTT.